This T cell receptor (beta chain) was identified in a study of T cells in Graves' hyperthyroidism and ophthalmopathy. Study as a whole: Specimen type is peripheral blood, collected at initial diagnosis prior to any treatment. Study findings and constraints: Clonotypes that were expanded in thyroid above 0.001 mostly appeared in blood too.

For this clonotype: Its antigen remains unidentified.

Ophthalmopathy cases met thresholds of Clinical Activity Score at least 3, NOSPECS grade at least 4 and duration under 3 months. Criteria for exclusion of patients were uncontrolled infection, other autoimmune disease, pregnancy or lactation. Template material for amplifying TCR beta CDR3 regions consisted of RNA transcripts. With the HTBI primer set, the TCR CDR3 went through a first round of RT-PCR. TCRdb analysed the multiplex PCR reads with MiXCR anew, one entry per CDR3 protein. Of 530,000 or so distinct CDR3 sequences in the sample, approximately 24% were seen once. V lost 3 bases to trimming and J lost 5 bases, with 13 bases between them. The CDR3 is made up of 14 amino acids.

The chain joins TRBV12-3 or TRBV12-4 to TRBJ1-2; possible D gene TRBD1, 5 bases. The TCR comes from a young woman with Graves' ophthalmopathy. Material: blood. This CDR3 reads CASSFGTKEYGYTF. The CDR3 bases are TGTGCCAGCAGTTTCGGGACCAAAGAGTATGGCTACACCTTC.